Listed below are T cell receptor beta chains from one sample, sequenced in a study of monozygotic twins with cystic fibrosis. Repertoires were generated with immunoSEQ multiplex PCR, while TCRdb's copy carries only in-frame clones and drops some. Counted here are about 35,000 clones, approximately 65% occurring once; the ten biggest clones make up about 0.8%. The sequenced sample consisted of blood. Every receptor here comes from a girl aged 5 to 17 with cystic fibrosis. The conserved cysteine and the conserved F or W are not part of the CDR3 here.

>TRBV7-3|11
ASSPTGNTEAF
>TRBV29-1|13
SEGSETENTGELF
>TRBV7-8|12
ASSLVGGSKTQY
>TRBV11-2|15
ASSLVGGGLENNEQF
>TRBV7-2|11
ASSLGTGYEQY
>TRBV5-4|14
ASSSAQGRNLLGYT
>TRBV30|13
AWSVHKGSNQPQH
>TRBV5-1|17
ASSSRGLAETSGANVLT
>TRBV6-5|11
ASSSTGGLGYT
>TRBV6-5|11
ASSYSSAFGYT
>TRBV12-5|15
ASGASSTSGYADTQY
>TRBV29-1|10
SGGPGDYGYT
>TRBV29-1|12
SVSDREGGNTIY
>TRBV4-1|10
ASSHYGNEQF
>TRBV10-3|11
AITMGEGTEAF
>TRBV7-2|12
ASSPGQVPGTQY
>TRBV2|11
ASMELAGYEQY
>TRBV9|13
ASSVGTLEPDTQY
>TRBV5-4|13
ASSSSLATNEKLF
>TRBV7-9|11
ASSLGVTGGYT
>TRBV6-5|13
ASSYFNRANYGYT
>TRBV30|16
AWSVKSLGQGRTDTQY
>TRBV7-3|12
ASETGGVELEAF
>TRBV5-1|13
ASSSRLAQSNEQF
>TRBV4-1|14
ASSQVSTSGIYTQY
>TRBV27|15
ASSLAPGQGRPYGYT
>TRBV5-1|11
ASRGSSGNTIY
>TRBV28|13
ASSTTGAGNQPQH
>TRBV30|12
AWSSGTSEETQY
>TRBV5-1|12
ASTPGGANEKLF
>TRBV10-3|12
ATLGLAGAHEQF
>TRBV7-9|13
ASSSGQVSNQPQH
>TRBV28|14
ASSFRTNSGANVLT
>TRBV12-5|14
ASVTVRLAGYNEQF
>TRBV9|14
ASSGTGGSMNTEAF
>TRBV20-1|8
SARVGTQY
>TRBV5-1|14
ASSLSPVGSNQPQH
>TRBV29-1|13
SVERGARSDTEAF
>TRBV7-2|11
ASSLGVNYGYT
>TRBV5-1|9
ASSYAYEQY
>TRBV4-3|15
ASTVAGARANKETQY
>TRBV4-2|14
ASSQDRDRDQETQY
>TRBV2|11
ASRPEGWYEQY
>TRBV6-6|12
ASSYQGGLFGYT
>TRBV2|13
ASSPGQGHWAEAF
>TRBV6-1|13
ASSEAVGAWGGYT